A single sample is the source of the 19 T cell receptor beta chains below, sequenced in a study of blood T cell repertoires in COVID-19. Clones were read by immunoSEQ multiplex PCR, and TCRdb kept only the in-frame ones, dropping some. The repertoire holds about 150,000 clones, with approximately 80% as singletons. The sample consisted of PBMCs or T cells enriched from blood (not recorded which). The source is a woman between 50 and 59 years old who had recovered from COVID-19.

The V call is TRBV27, the J call TRBJ2-5; perhaps TRBD2 as D (6 bases). The germline V and J ends were trimmed by 2 bases and 4 bases, with 14 bases remaining between them. Germline CDR1 is MNHEY and CDR2 is SMNVEV (reference sequence). This CDR3 is built from 15 residues. The chain's CDR3 is CASSLVSGELETQYF. CDR3 DNA sequence: TGTGCCAGCAGTTTAGTTTCGGGGGAGCTAGAGACCCAGTACTTC.

V gene TRBV28 combines with J gene TRBJ1-5; tentative D call: TRBD1 (5 bases). Germline CDR1 and CDR2: MDHEN and SYDVKM. This CDR3 contains 14 residues. Trimming pared 0 bases from V and 7 bases from J, leaving 10 bases between. Written as DNA, the CDR3 is TGTGCCAGCAGTTTATGGGGGGAGGGCCAGCCCCAGCATTTT. Amino acid sequence: CASSLWGEGQPQHF.

This clone was picked up a small number of times. The chain recombines TRBV2 with TRBJ2-7; D may be TRBD2 (7 bases). The CDR3 runs to 15 residues. Per the germline V gene, CDR1 is SNHLY and CDR2 is FYNNEI. Trimming left V 3 bases short and J 2 bases short, with 14 bases between. CDR3 bases: TGTGCCAGCAGTGAGATAGGGGGGGTCCCCTACGAGCAGTACTTC. The encoded protein is CASSEIGGVPYEQYF.

This sequence joins TRBV11-2 and TRBJ1-3; D uncertain. The germline V and J ends were trimmed by 4 bases and 7 bases, with 14 bases remaining between them. The CDR3 totals 14 residues. The germline V gene has CDR1 SGHAT and CDR2 FQNNGV. The CDR3 DNA reads TGTGCCAGCAGCTCCTTACTGTCCCTTAACACCATATATTTT. Amino acids: CASSSLLSLNTIYF. The entire variable domain, with the rest obtained from reference TRBV11-2 and TRBJ1-3, is as follows: EAGVAQSPRYKIIEKRQSVAFWCNPISGHATLYWYQQILGQGPKLLIQFQNNGVVDDSQLPKDRFSAERLKGVDSTLKIQPAKLEDSAVYLCASSSLLSLNTIYFGEGSWLTVV.

The chain joins TRBV4-1 to TRBJ2-5, with 14 bases fitting TRBD2. The CDR3 is 15 amino acids. CDR1 and CDR2 (germline): MGHRA, YSYEKL. J lost 4 bases, V lost 4 bases, and 2 bases had no gene match. Here the CDR3 reads CASSLGTSGGETQYF. The CDR3 nucleotides are TGCGCCAGCAGCCTTGGGACTAGCGGGGGAGAGACCCAGTACTTC.

This chain joins TRBV2 and TRBJ1-5; 9 bases align to TRBD1. Germline V gene sequence: CDR1 SNHLY, CDR2 FYNNEI. V shed 5 bases, J shed 7 bases, and the junction held 6 bases outside the gene matches. The CDR3 is 14 residues long. CDR3 bases: TGTGCCAGCAGTCAACAGGGGGCACGACAGCCCCAGCATTTT. Its protein product is CASSQQGARQPQHF.

The chain employs TRBV5-4 and TRBJ2-7, with no clear D. CDR1 is SGHNT, CDR2 YYREEE, per germline (reference sequence). The germline V and J ends were trimmed by 0 bases and 4 bases, with 11 bases remaining between them. This CDR3 comprises 14 residues. The chain's CDR3 is CASSLAPTRYEQYV. CDR3 sequence (DNA): TGTGCCAGCAGCTTGGCCCCAACGCGGTACGAGCAGTACGTC.

The chain recombines TRBV7-2 with TRBJ2-5, with TRBD1 matching over 9 bases. CDR3 length: 16 amino acids. The germline V gene encodes CDR1 SGHTA and CDR2 FQGNSA. The V segment lost 1 base and the J segment 5 bases; nucleotides outside the gene matches: 8. CDR3 amino acids: CASSLVAGQGRETQYF. The DNA of the CDR3 is TGTGCCAGCAGCTTAGTCGCGGGACAGGGTAGGGAGACCCAGTACTTC. Drawing the rest from reference TRBV7-2 and TRBJ2-5, the complete variable domain is GAGVSQSPSNKVTEKGKDVELRCDPISGHTALYWYRQSLGQGLEFLIYFQGNSAPDKSGLPSDRFSAERTGGSVSTLTIQRTQQEDSAVYLCASSLVAGQGRETQYFGPGTRLLVL.

V gene TRBV28 combines with J gene TRBJ2-1, with D tentatively TRBD1 (5 bases). With 6 bases removed from V and 9 bases from J, the gap between germline ends came to 12 bases. Germline lookup yields CDR1 MDHEN and CDR2 SYDVKM. CDR3 size: 12 residues. This CDR3 reads CASRPTGREQFF. In DNA, the CDR3 is TGTGCCAGCAGACCCACAGGTCGTGAGCAGTTCTTC.

This clone came up a few times. J is TRBJ1-4 and V is TRBV7-6; 7 nucleotides line up with TRBD1. Germline loops: CDR1 SGHVS, CDR2 FNYEAQ. With V trimmed by 4 bases and J by 6 bases, 5 bases remained unmatched. CDR3 length equals 14 residues. CDR3 sequence reads: CASSSDRVDEKLFF. The CDR3, as DNA: TGTGCCAGCAGCTCCGACAGGGTGGATGAAAAACTGTTTTTT. The whole variable domain, filled in from reference TRBV7-6 and TRBJ1-4, reads GAGVSQSPRYKVTKRGQDVALRCDPISGHVSLYWYRQALGQGPEFLTYFNYEAQQDKSGLPNDRFSAERPEGSISTLTIQRTEQRDSAMYRCASSSDRVDEKLFFGSGTQLSVL.

For the CDR3, the DNA is TGTGCCAGCAGGCTGGGACAGAATGATTATGGCTACACCTTC. Amino acids: CASRLGQNDYGYTF. The chain joins TRBV28 to TRBJ1-2; 7 bases fit TRBD1. The CDR3 is 14 residues long. CDR1 MDHEN and CDR2 SYDVKM come from the germline V gene. After removal of 6 bases from V and 5 bases from J, the junction contained 9 bases not matched to a gene.

This clone was observed a few times. The rearrangement uses TRBV7-8 and TRBJ2-2; D is possibly TRBD2 (5 bases). With 1 base removed from V and 5 bases from J, the gap between germline ends came to 17 bases. Per germline, CDR1 SGHVS and CDR2 FQNEAQ. The CDR3 extends over 17 amino acids. CDR3 in DNA: TGTGCCAGCAGCTTAGGGCGAAGGAGGACCCGGACCGGGGAGCTGTTTTTT. It translates to CASSLGRRRTRTGELFF.

The V and J genes are TRBV28 and TRBJ1-1; TRBD1 matches at 10 bases. The CDR3 covers 17 residues. V trimming: 5 bases; J trimming: 5 bases; junction bases outside the gene matches: 14. Germline values: CDR1 MDHEN, CDR2 SYDVKM. As DNA, the CDR3 is TGTGCCAGCAGTGTCGGGACAGGGGTGGGATCTTTGACTGAAGCTTTCTTT. The encoded protein is CASSVGTGVGSLTEAFF.

This chain links TRBV19 with TRBJ2-5, with 14 positions matching TRBD2. Germline V CDR1 and CDR2: LNHDA, SQIVND (reference sequence). The CDR3 loop spans 17 amino acids. V gave up 5 bases and J gave up 7 bases; unmatched junction bases: 12. The CDR3 DNA follows: TGTGCCAGTAGTTCGATAGGGACTAGCGGGGGAGGAGGGACCCAGTACTTC. Its translation is CASSSIGTSGGGGTQYF.

The chain has TRBV5-1 and TRBJ1-1; D gene ambiguous. V was trimmed by 2 bases and J by 3 bases, leaving 11 bases between them. Looked up from germline, CDR1 is SGHRS and CDR2 is YFSETQ. This CDR3 region has 14 residues. Here the CDR3 DNA reads TGCGCCAGCAGCTTAGATCCGGAGGACACTGAAGCTTTCTTT. The encoded protein is CASSLDPEDTEAFF. Full variable domain (rest looked up from reference TRBV5-1 and TRBJ1-1): KAGVTQTPRYLIKTRGQQVTLSCSPISGHRSVSWYQQTPGQGLQFLFEYFSETQRNKGNFPGRFSGRQFSNSRSEMNVSTLELGDSALYLCASSLDPEDTEAFFGQGTRLTVV.

This clone was recorded many times. The chain combines TRBV5-1 with TRBJ1-6; 9 bases align to TRBD1. The V gene's germline CDR1 is SGHRS and CDR2 YFSETQ. Germline trimming cut 4 bases from V and 6 bases from J; bases unmatched to any gene: 8. The CDR3 sequence is 16 residues long. CDR3 loop: CASSRTGERSNSPLHF. CDR3 DNA sequence: TGCGCCAGCAGCAGGACAGGGGAAAGGAGTAATTCACCCCTCCACTTT.

The V and J genes are TRBV28 and TRBJ1-1; D unresolved. CDR3 length: 14 amino acids. The V gene's germline CDR1 is MDHEN and CDR2 SYDVKM. Deletions cut 1 base from V and 5 bases from J, with 11 bases between. The CDR3 DNA reads as TGTGCCAGCAGTTTATCGAGGATGGCGACTGAAGCTTTCTTT. It yields the protein CASSLSRMATEAFF.

The chain employs TRBV18 and TRBJ1-4; D unresolved. V gave up 3 bases and J gave up 7 bases, with 6 bases separating them. The CDR3 is made up of 12 amino acids. The germline V gene encodes CDR1 KGHSH and CDR2 LQKENI. The DNA for the CDR3 is TGTGCCAGCTCACCGGACTCTGAAAAACTGTTTTTT. Amino acid sequence: CASSPDSEKLFF. The full variable domain, rest sourced from reference TRBV18 and TRBJ1-4, is NAGVMQNPRHLVRRRGQEARLRCSPMKGHSHVYWYRQLPEEGLKFMVYLQKENIIDESGMPKERFSAEFPKEGPSILRIQQVVRGDSAAYFCASSPDSEKLFFGSGTQLSVL.

The V and J genes are TRBV10-3 and TRBJ2-1, with D unresolved. The V end was cut by 8 bases, the J end by 7 bases, with 9 bases between. Germline V CDR1 and CDR2: ENHRY, SYGVKD. CDR3 length equals 11 residues. The CDR3: CAISLDNEQFF. DNA for the CDR3: TGTGCCATCTCCCTAGATAATGAGCAGTTCTTC.